The 21 T cell receptor beta chains presented below share a single source sample, sequenced in a study of lymphopenia after photon versus proton radiotherapy. Assay: immunoSEQ multiplex PCR; the TCRdb copy retains only in-frame clones and omits some. The table shows roughly 40,000 clones, with about 80% occurring only once. The source material was peripheral blood, sampled from a patient treated with proton-based radiotherapy. These receptors came from a woman in her 70s with pancreatic cancer.

This clone has just one count. This sequence joins TRBV5-1 and TRBJ2-1; 8 bases agree with TRBD2. The V segment lost 3 bases and the J segment 2 bases; nucleotides outside the gene matches: 13. Germline values: CDR1 SGHRS, CDR2 YFSETQ. CDR3 length: 18 amino acids. The CDR3: CASSSYPSVSGTYNEQFF. For the CDR3, the DNA is TGCGCCAGCAGCTCTTACCCGTCCGTTAGCGGGACCTACAATGAGCAGTTCTTC.

The chain combines TRBV27 with TRBJ2-7; D may correspond to TRBD1 or TRBD2 (5 bases each). CDR3 length: 15 amino acids. Trimming left V 6 bases short and J 7 bases short, with 22 bases between. CDR1 is MNHEY, CDR2 SMNVEV, per germline (reference sequence). CDR3 sequence (DNA): TGTGCCAGCAGCTGGGACCGTCGCTCCGAGAAGGAGCAGTACTTC. Translating it yields CASSWDRRSEKEQYF.

The rearrangement links TRBV5-6 to TRBJ2-7; D not certain. Trimming removed 4 bases at V and 0 bases at J, with 5 bases between. The CDR3 has 12 amino acids. Germline-derived CDR1 and CDR2 are SGHDT and YYEEEE. Written as DNA, the CDR3 is TGTGCCAGCAGCGTCTTCTCCTACGAGCAGTACTTC. Translated, it gives CASSVFSYEQYF.

The chain has TRBV11-2 and TRBJ2-4, with 9 bases lining up with TRBD1. Losses at the gene ends were 1 base for V and 2 bases for J; bases not matched to a gene: 3. CDR3 size: 16 residues. Germline V lookup: CDR1 SGHAT, CDR2 FQNNGV. The CDR3 DNA is TGTGCCAGCAGCTTAGGGGACAGGGTGACCAAAAACATTCAGTACTTC. This translates into CASSLGDRVTKNIQYF.

This chain uses TRBV28 with TRBJ1-1; D is unclear. The CDR3 runs 12 residues. V was pared by 6 bases and J by 0 bases, with 5 bases between. The V gene's germline CDR1 is MDHEN and CDR2 SYDVKM. The CDR3 DNA reads as TGTGCCAGCAGGTCCATGAACACTGAAGCTTTCTTT. Translated: CASRSMNTEAFF.

The chain carries TRBV6-5 and TRBJ2-5, with 12 bases lining up with TRBD2. CDR1 and CDR2 from the germline V gene are MNHEY and SVGAGI. This CDR3 is 14 amino acids long. The V segment lost 4 bases and the J segment 8 bases; nucleotides outside the gene matches: 5. Written as DNA, the CDR3 is TGTGCCAGCAGTTCCGGGACTAGCGGGCCAACCCAGTACTTC. As protein: CASSSGTSGPTQYF.

The chain links TRBV7-3 to TRBJ2-3; D gene unclear. The V gene lost 1 base and the J gene lost 4 bases, with 6 bases spanning the gap. Germline V gene data show CDR1 as SGHTA and CDR2 as FQGTGA. The CDR3 is 13 residues long. The CDR3 region is CASSLNYADTQYF. The CDR3 DNA sequence: TGTGCCAGCAGCTTAAATTATGCAGATACGCAGTATTTT.

The genes are TRBV4-2 and TRBJ1-1; D might be TRBD1 (5 bases). This CDR3 region has 13 residues. Trimming removed 4 bases at V and 3 bases at J, with 9 bases between. Germline assignment: CDR1 LGHNA and CDR2 YNFKEQ. The CDR3: CASSPVGDTEAFF. The CDR3 nucleotides are TGTGCCAGCAGCCCGGTGGGGGACACTGAAGCTTTCTTT.

The chain has TRBV6-1 and TRBJ2-5, with 9 bases lining up with TRBD1. J lost 5 bases, V lost 3 bases, and 4 bases had no gene match. CDR1 is MNHNS, CDR2 SASEGT, per germline. The CDR3 loop spans 14 amino acids. CDR3 in DNA: TGTGCCAGCAGTGACGGCGGGACAGGGGAGACCCAGTACTTC. Amino acid sequence: CASSDGGTGETQYF.

This sequence joins TRBV18 and TRBJ2-2, with 8 bases matching TRBD2. Germline CDR1 and CDR2: KGHSH and LQKENI. The CDR3 has 16 amino acids. After removal of 6 bases from V and 0 bases from J, the junction contained 6 bases not matched to a gene. This CDR3 is CASSRPGLANTGELFF. CDR3 in DNA: TGTGCCAGCTCGCGCCCGGGACTAGCGAACACCGGGGAGCTGTTTTTT.

The V call is TRBV7-2, the J call TRBJ1-5, with a tentative D call TRBD1 (5 bases). V was pared by 1 base and J by 2 bases, with 9 bases between. This CDR3 is built from 15 residues. Germline CDR1 and CDR2: SGHTA and FQGNSA. The CDR3 here is CASSLEWGGNQPQHF. The DNA for the CDR3 is TGTGCCAGCAGCTTAGAGTGGGGGGGCAATCAGCCCCAGCATTTT.

The genes are TRBV27 and TRBJ2-7; 14 bases are a match to TRBD2. The CDR3 covers 14 residues. After removal of 6 bases from V and 2 bases from J, the junction contained 0 bases not matched to a gene. Germline V lookup: CDR1 MNHEY, CDR2 SMNVEV (reference sequence). CDR3 loop: CASRTSGRAYEQYF. CDR3 nucleotide sequence: TGTGCCAGCAGGACTAGCGGGAGGGCCTACGAGCAGTACTTC.

This chain joins TRBV4-3 and TRBJ2-1; D is possibly TRBD2 (6 bases). This CDR3 has 16 amino acids. The V and J ends lost 1 base and 1 base respectively, with 11 bases between them. Germline values: CDR1 LGHNA, CDR2 YSLEER. CDR3 bases: TGCGCCAGCAGCCAAGCCGCTAGCGTTTCCTACAATGAGCAGTTCTTC. Protein: CASSQAASVSYNEQFF.

J is TRBJ2-7 and V is TRBV2; a weak D match, TRBD2 (5 bases). CDR1 is SNHLY, CDR2 FYNNEI, per germline. Trimming left V 7 bases short and J 0 bases short, with 16 bases between. The length of the CDR3 is 15 residues. CDR3 loop: CASTPDGGTSYEQYF. For the CDR3, the DNA is TGTGCCAGCACCCCGGATGGAGGTACCTCCTACGAGCAGTACTTC.

The J gene is TRBJ2-1, the V gene TRBV28; a weak D match, TRBD2 (5 bases). The CDR3 runs 15 residues. CDR1 is MDHEN and CDR2 is SYDVKM in the germline V gene. The ends were cut back, 4 bases at V and 7 bases at J, with 17 bases in the middle. This CDR3 reads CASSSPPGGGNEQFF. CDR3 nucleotide sequence: TGTGCCAGCAGTTCCCCACCGGGTGGAGGTAATGAGCAGTTCTTC.

This chain links TRBV7-9 with TRBJ2-7; D gene unclear. The V and J ends lost 1 base and 6 bases respectively, with 10 bases between them. The CDR3 spans 13 residues. Germline CDR1 and CDR2: SEHNR and FQNEAQ (reference sequence). The CDR3 DNA follows: TGTGCCAGCAGCTTAGTTCCGGATCCCGAGCAGTACTTC. Translation gives CASSLVPDPEQYF.

The J gene is TRBJ2-5, the V gene TRBV7-9; 9 bases line up with TRBD1. The V and J ends lost 5 bases and 4 bases, in that order; junction bases with no gene match: 8. The length of the CDR3 is 15 residues. The germline gives CDR1 SEHNR, CDR2 FQNEAQ (reference sequence). The CDR3 DNA is TGTGCCAGCAGCGGCTTACCGGGACAGGGAGAGACCCAGTACTTC. It codes for CASSGLPGQGETQYF. Using reference TRBV7-9 and TRBJ2-5 for the parts outside the CDR3, the full variable domain is DTGVSQNPRHKITKRGQNVTFRCDPISEHNRLYWYRQTLGQGPEFLTYFQNEAQLEKSRLLSDRFSAERPKGSFSTLEIQRTEQGDSAMYLCASSGLPGQGETQYFGPGTRLLVL.

The chain employs TRBV7-2 and TRBJ2-1; D unresolved. V dropped 8 bases and J dropped 2 bases, with 16 bases sitting between them. CDR1 is SGHTA and CDR2 is FQGNSA in the germline V gene. The CDR3 consists of 15 residues. The CDR3 sequence is CASRRNGDTYNEQFF. CDR3 nucleotides: TGTGCCAGCCGCCGTAATGGAGATACCTACAATGAGCAGTTCTTC.

The rearrangement uses TRBV11-3 and TRBJ2-7; TRBD1 is a possible D gene (7 bases). The CDR3 totals 14 residues. Germline values: CDR1 SGHNT, CDR2 YENEEA. Trimming took off 5 bases at V and 2 bases at J, with 13 bases between the two ends. The CDR3 DNA reads TGTGCCAGCAGCGGGCGGGACAGAACCTACGAGCAGTACTTC. Translation gives CASSGRDRTYEQYF.

The chain combines TRBV28 with TRBJ2-7, with D possibly matching TRBD1 (6 bases). Per the germline V gene, CDR1 is MDHEN and CDR2 is SYDVKM. Trimming removed 7 bases from V and 0 bases from J, with 19 bases in between. The CDR3 consists of 16 residues. CDR3 coding DNA: TGTGCCAGCATGGTCCCCCGACAGGCCCTCTCCTACGAGCAGTACTTC. Its protein is CASMVPRQALSYEQYF.

V is TRBV19 and J is TRBJ1-1; 8 bases fit TRBD1. Germline V gene lookup returns CDR1 LNHDA and CDR2 SQIVND (reference sequence). The CDR3 extends over 16 amino acids. Trimming at V came to 9 bases and at J to 5 bases, leaving 17 bases not matched to a gene. The CDR3 sequence: CASIQARTGPKTEAFF. CDR3 coding DNA: TGTGCCAGCATCCAGGCGCGGACAGGGCCAAAAACTGAAGCTTTCTTT. Combining the CDR3 with reference TRBV19 and TRBJ1-1 gives the whole variable domain DGGITQSPKYLFRKEGQNVTLSCEQNLNHDAMYWYRQDPGQGLRLIYYSQIVNDFQKGDIAEGYSVSREKKESFPLTVTSAQKNPTAFYLCASIQARTGPKTEAFFGQGTRLTVV.